Below, 25 T cell receptor beta chains from the same sample are listed, as sequenced in a study of blood T cell repertoires in COVID-19. Data came from immunoSEQ multiplex PCR; TCRdb stores just in-frame clones and leaves some out. The table shows approximately 190,000 clones, with around 87% occurring only once. Sequencing was performed on PBMCs or T cells enriched from blood (not recorded which). Receptors were obtained from a woman aged 40 to 55 in a cohort exposed to, infected with or recovered from COVID-19 (not recorded which).

This clone was observed a few times. This chain joins TRBV5-1 and TRBJ2-5; 8 bases align to TRBD2. The CDR3 consists of 16 residues. The V and J ends lost 4 bases and 2 bases, in that order; junction bases with no gene match: 10. Per germline, CDR1 SGHRS and CDR2 YFSETQ. CDR3 sequence reads: CASSREGGGGQETQYF. The CDR3 DNA sequence: TGCGCCAGCAGCCGGGAGGGTGGCGGGGGACAAGAGACCCAGTACTTC. Filled out from reference TRBV5-1 and TRBJ2-5, the complete variable domain reads KAGVTQTPRYLIKTRGQQVTLSCSPISGHRSVSWYQQTPGQGLQFLFEYFSETQRNKGNFPGRFSGRQFSNSRSEMNVSTLELGDSALYLCASSREGGGGQETQYFGPGTRLLVL.

This chain uses TRBV4-1 with TRBJ2-5, with 9 bases aligning to TRBD2. After removal of 0 bases from V and 4 bases from J, the junction contained 6 bases not matched to a gene. Germline-derived CDR1 and CDR2 are MGHRA and YSYEKL. The CDR3 runs to 16 residues. CDR3 sequence: CASSQDSSGGSETQYF. DNA of the CDR3: TGCGCCAGCAGCCAAGATTCGAGCGGGGGGTCAGAGACCCAGTACTTC.

The chain has TRBV4-1 and TRBJ1-1, with D perhaps TRBD1 (5 bases). V dropped 4 bases and J dropped 1 base, with 7 bases sitting between them. The CDR3 has 13 amino acids. The germline V gene has CDR1 MGHRA and CDR2 YSYEKL. CDR3 DNA: TGCGCCAGCAGCCCCGGACAGAACACTGAAGCTTTCTTT. Protein product: CASSPGQNTEAFF.

This clone was counted between two and nine times. The rearrangement uses TRBV25-1 and TRBJ2-5; the D gene is possibly TRBD1 (6 bases). Germline V gene lookup returns CDR1 MGHDK and CDR2 SYGVNS. The length of the CDR3 is 13 residues. V shed 6 bases and J shed 3 bases, with 11 bases lying between them. CDR3 in amino acids: CASSRTGKETQYF. For the CDR3, the DNA is TGTGCCAGCAGCCGAACAGGGAAAGAGACCCAGTACTTC. The entire variable domain, with the rest obtained from reference TRBV25-1 and TRBJ2-5, is as follows: EADIYQTPRYLVIGTGKKITLECSQTMGHDKMYWYQQDPGMELHLIHYSYGVNSTEKGDLSSESTVSRIRTEHFPLTLESARPSHTSQYLCASSRTGKETQYFGPGTRLLVL.

This chain links TRBV5-1 with TRBJ1-1; weak D call: TRBD1 (6 bases). The CDR3 has 17 amino acids. With 1 base removed from V and 0 bases from J, the gap between germline ends came to 16 bases. Germline V gives CDR1 SGHRS, CDR2 YFSETQ. CDR3 sequence reads: CASSLILNRDLNTEAFF. The CDR3 DNA sequence: TGCGCCAGCAGCTTGATCCTCAACAGGGACCTGAACACTGAAGCTTTCTTT.

The chain has TRBV18 and TRBJ1-5, with D uncertain. This CDR3 region has 15 residues. The V and J ends lost 3 bases and 3 bases respectively, with 12 bases between them. Germline V CDR1 and CDR2: KGHSH, LQKENI. The CDR3 DNA reads as TGTGCCAGCTCACCGTCGGGGATGAACAATCAGCCCCAGCATTTT. As protein: CASSPSGMNNQPQHF.

V is TRBV25-1 and J is TRBJ2-5; D perhaps matches TRBD1 (7 bases). Germline CDR1 and CDR2: MGHDK and SYGVNS. The CDR3 is made up of 13 amino acids. V was pared by 2 bases and J by 5 bases, with 9 bases between. The CDR3 region has the DNA TGTGCCAGCAGTGAACAGGGGGGTGAGACCCAGTACTTC. This sequence encodes CASSEQGGETQYF.

V and J are TRBV19 and TRBJ2-7; weak D call: TRBD2 (5 bases). Germline V lookup: CDR1 LNHDA, CDR2 SQIVND (reference sequence). There are 15 residues in the CDR3. The V end was cut by 6 bases, the J end by 3 bases, with 18 bases between. In DNA form, the CDR3 reads TGTGCCAGTAGCCCAGATGTGGGAGTTCTCTACGAGCAGTACTTC. It encodes CASSPDVGVLYEQYF.

The chain couples TRBV11-3 to TRBJ2-1; the match to TRBD2 covers 9 bases. V lost 7 bases to trimming and J lost 3 bases; unmatched junction nucleotides: 13. This CDR3 is built from 17 residues. Per germline, CDR1 SGHNT and CDR2 YENEEA. CDR3 DNA: TGTGCCAGCACCCCTCGCCGGGCGGGAGGGCTCTACAATGAGCAGTTCTTC. As protein: CASTPRRAGGLYNEQFF.

This chain uses TRBV27 with TRBJ2-7, with 8 bases lining up with TRBD1. CDR3 length: 14 amino acids. Trimming took 2 bases from V and 4 from J; bases not matched to a gene: 4. Per the germline V gene, CDR1 is MNHEY and CDR2 is SMNVEV (reference sequence). The CDR3 coding sequence is TGTGCCAGCAGTTTAAGGACAGGGCTATACGAGCAGTACTTC. Translating gives CASSLRTGLYEQYF.

This clone was found once. CDR3 amino acids: CASSESFEAGAFTGELFF. CDR3 nucleotides: TGCGCCAGCAGTGAGTCCTTCGAGGCGGGGGCTTTCACCGGGGAGCTGTTTTTT. The chain is built from TRBV10-1 and TRBJ2-2; possibly TRBD2 for D (7 bases). Germline lookup yields CDR1 WNHNN and CDR2 SYGVQD (reference sequence). This CDR3 comprises 18 residues. V was shortened by 0 bases and J by 4 bases, with 18 bases between the two germline ends.

This clone appeared a single time. V usage is TRBV19 and J usage is TRBJ1-2; D is ambiguous. V was clipped by 1 base and J by 11 bases, with 14 bases between them. CDR1 and CDR2 from the germline V gene are LNHDA and SQIVND (reference sequence). This CDR3 is built from 13 residues. The CDR3 region has the DNA TGTGCCAGTAGTATAGGGCCGTCGGGAACTTACACCTTC. Its translation: CASSIGPSGTYTF.

The J gene is TRBJ1-2, the V gene TRBV4-3, with D possibly matching TRBD1 (6 bases). V was shortened by 1 base and J by 2 bases, with 11 bases between the two germline ends. The CDR3 runs 15 residues. Germline values: CDR1 LGHNA, CDR2 YSLEER. The CDR3 here is CASSQGPGANYGYTF. CDR3 in DNA: TGCGCCAGCAGCCAAGGTCCAGGGGCAAACTATGGCTACACCTTC.

The rearrangement joins TRBV7-8 to TRBJ1-5; weak D call: TRBD1 (6 bases). V was clipped by 4 bases and J by 0 bases, with 13 bases between them. The CDR3 covers 16 residues. Germline V gene data show CDR1 as SGHVS and CDR2 as FQNEAQ. CDR3: CASSSRGASSNQPQHF. As DNA, the CDR3 is TGTGCCAGCAGCTCACGGGGGGCGTCTAGCAATCAGCCCCAGCATTTT. Supplemented by reference TRBV7-8 and TRBJ1-5, the full variable domain reads GAGVSQSPRYKVAKRGQDVALRCDPISGHVSLFWYQQALGQGPEFLTYFQNEAQLDKSGLPSDRFFAERPEGSVSTLKIQRTQQEDSAVYLCASSSRGASSNQPQHFGDGTRLSIL.

To note about this clone: A read error is likely here: a far larger clone is one base away. The chain recombines TRBV16 with TRBJ2-7; D is perhaps TRBD2 (5 bases). Trimming removed 4 bases at V and 3 bases at J, with 7 bases between. The CDR3 length is 12 residues. The germline V gene encodes CDR1 KGHSY and CDR2 FQNENV. DNA for the CDR3: TGTGCCAGCAGCCCTAGCTTCTACGAGCAGTACTTC. This translates into CASSPSFYEQYF.

The chain links TRBV7-6 to TRBJ1-1; 9 bases align to TRBD1. Germline V gene sequence: CDR1 SGHVS, CDR2 FNYEAQ. The CDR3 length is 16 residues. The trim removed 5 bases at V and 1 base at J, leaving 8 bases unmatched. The CDR3, as DNA: TGTGCCAGCAGCCTTCGACAGGGGGGTTGGAACACTGAAGCTTTCTTT. Protein: CASSLRQGGWNTEAFF.

This chain joins TRBV2 and TRBJ2-7; TRBD1 might be the D (6 bases). The CDR3 consists of 12 residues. Germline lookup yields CDR1 SNHLY and CDR2 FYNNEI. Trimming left V 5 bases short and J 6 bases short, with 11 bases between. This chain's CDR3 is CASSNVGAEQYF. The CDR3 nucleotides read TGTGCCAGCAGTAACGTGGGGGCCGAGCAGTACTTC.

The chain has TRBV6-5 and TRBJ2-7; 7 bases match TRBD2. CDR1 and CDR2 from the germline V gene are MNHEY and SVGAGI. The CDR3 loop spans 15 amino acids. V lost 1 base and J lost 1; bases outside the gene matches: 4. CDR3 region: CASSYYWGGSYEQYF. CDR3 DNA sequence: TGTGCCAGCAGTTACTACTGGGGGGGTTCCTACGAGCAGTACTTC.

The V and J genes are TRBV11-3 and TRBJ2-2; 7 nucleotides match TRBD1. V lost 6 bases and J lost 1; bases outside the gene matches: 2. The CDR3 contains 14 residues. Germline V gene lookup returns CDR1 SGHNT and CDR2 YENEEA. CDR3: CASRGQMNTGELFF. Here the CDR3 DNA reads TGTGCCAGCAGGGGACAGATGAACACCGGGGAGCTGTTTTTT.

The CDR3 region has the DNA TGTGCCAGCAGCTTAGAGGACAGACTACCACCCTTCTTT. It translates to CASSLEDRLPPFF. The chain recombines TRBV5-6 with TRBJ1-1; possible D gene TRBD1, 6 bases. Trimming shortened V by 2 bases and J by 14 bases, and 19 bases separated the two germline ends. The CDR3 has 13 amino acids. Germline values: CDR1 SGHDT, CDR2 YYEEEE.

The chain links TRBV6-5 to TRBJ1-1; no clear D gene. This CDR3 spans 13 amino acids. The germline CDR1 and CDR2 sequences are MNHEY and SVGAGI. V was trimmed by 6 bases and J by 2 bases, leaving 10 bases between them. CDR3 in DNA: TGTGCCAGCAGCCGAGGACTTAACACTGAAGCTTTCTTT. This codes for CASSRGLNTEAFF.

The chain employs TRBV7-6 and TRBJ1-5; perhaps TRBD1 as D (6 bases). This CDR3 is 17 amino acids long. CDR1 is SGHVS, CDR2 FNYEAQ, per germline. The V and J ends lost 1 base and 1 base respectively, with 14 bases between them. CDR3 residues: CASSLDQGGVSNQPQHF. In nucleotides, the CDR3 is TGTGCCAGCAGCTTAGACCAAGGGGGGGTGAGCAATCAGCCCCAGCATTTT.

The gene calls are TRBV9 and TRBJ2-3, with D possibly TRBD2 on 6 matching bases. CDR1 and CDR2 (germline): SGDLS, YYNGEE. With 0 bases removed from V and 2 bases from J, the gap between germline ends came to 16 bases. The CDR3 is made up of 17 amino acids. In DNA, the CDR3 is TGTGCCAGCAGCGTAGGGACGACGGGGACTGACACAGATACGCAGTATTTT. This sequence encodes CASSVGTTGTDTDTQYF.

This clone was observed once. The V gene is TRBV4-1, the J gene TRBJ1-6; D not certain. V gave up 4 bases and J gave up 4 bases, with 14 bases separating them. The CDR3 runs to 16 residues. The germline CDR1 and CDR2 sequences are MGHRA and YSYEKL. CDR3 sequence: CASSPSEGEYNSPLHF. The CDR3, as DNA: TGCGCCAGCAGCCCAAGCGAGGGTGAATATAATTCACCCCTCCACTTT.

Only one count was recorded for this clone. This chain uses TRBV2 with TRBJ1-5; D gene uncertain. Germline V gene lookup returns CDR1 SNHLY and CDR2 FYNNEI. This CDR3 has 12 residues. V lost 6 bases and J 3 bases, leaving 6 bases between the germline ends. The CDR3 reads CASRQTNQPQHF. DNA for the CDR3: TGTGCCAGCAGACAAACCAATCAGCCCCAGCATTTT. The variable domain in full, with the rest retrieved from reference TRBV2 and TRBJ1-5, is EPEVTQTPSHQVTQMGQEVILRCVPISNHLYFYWYRQILGQKVEFLVSFYNNEISEKSEIFDDQFSVERPDGSNFTLKIRSTKLEDSAMYFCASRQTNQPQHFGDGTRLSIL.